The rows below give T cell receptor beta chains drawn from one sample of a study of blood T cell repertoires in COVID-19. Sequenced by immunoSEQ multiplex PCR; TCRdb stores in-frame clones only, minus some. The profile shows about 310,000 clones, roughly 84% of them singletons. Sequences were obtained from peripheral blood. Receptors were obtained from a man in his fifties with active or convalescent COVID-19. Each CDR3 is given with its conserved first and last residue. Fields, in order: V gene, D gene, J gene, clone size, CDR3 DNA, CDR3 protein. The D gene is left open where the match is weak. Clone size is stated in some rows and not others, as once, few, many or a class when expanded.

V: TRBV7-2
D: -
J: TRBJ2-1
size: -
DNA: TGTGCCAGCAGCTTATTTGGCGGACTGACGAAAAATGAGCAGTTCTTC
CDR3: CASSLFGGLTKNEQFF

V: TRBV3-1/TRBV3-2
D: TRBD1
J: TRBJ1-1
size: -
DNA: TGTGCCAGCCTAAGAAATACCGGGACAGGCGTCATGAACACTGAAGCTTTCTTT
CDR3: CASLRNTGTGVMNTEAFF

V: TRBV9
D: TRBD1
J: TRBJ1-6
size: -
DNA: TGTGCCAGGGCCGACAGGGGGCGCCCCCCAAGGACACCCCTCCACTTT
CDR3: CARADRGRPPRTPLHF

V: TRBV9
D: TRBD2
J: TRBJ2-1
size: -
DNA: TGTGCCAGCAGCTCGAGCGGGGGGGTGTCCTACAATGAGCAGTTCTTC
CDR3: CASSSSGGVSYNEQFF

V: TRBV15
D: -
J: TRBJ2-3
size: -
DNA: TGTGCCACCAGCAACCGGGGGTCAACGCAGTATTTT
CDR3: CATSNRGSTQYF

V: TRBV3-1/TRBV3-2
D: -
J: TRBJ1-6
size: -
DNA: TGTGCCAGCAGCCAGGACTCCCTCCACTTT
CDR3: CASSQDSLHF

V: TRBV7-2
D: TRBD2
J: TRBJ2-5
size: -
DNA: TGTGCCAGCAGCTCGGCCCCGGGGACTAGCGGGATGCAAGAGACCCAGTACTTC
CDR3: CASSSAPGTSGMQETQYF

V: TRBV11-2
D: -
J: TRBJ1-6
size: -
DNA: TGTGCCAGCAGCCCCATACCAGCGTATAATTCACCCCTCCACTTT
CDR3: CASSPIPAYNSPLHF

V: TRBV7-2
D: -
J: TRBJ2-5
size: -
DNA: TGTGCCAGCAGCTCTCTGCGGGGTGGAGAGACCCAGTACTTC
CDR3: CASSSLRGGETQYF

V: TRBV4-2
D: -
J: TRBJ1-1
size: -
DNA: TGTGCCAGCAGCAAGGGGGGGTACCAGGGTACTGAAGCTTTCTTT
CDR3: CASSKGGYQGTEAFF

V: TRBV5-5
D: TRBD1
J: TRBJ1-4
size: -
DNA: TGTGCCAGCACCTTTGGGGCCGGGGCAGGGGGAAATGAAAAACTGTTTTTT
CDR3: CASTFGAGAGGNEKLFF

V: TRBV4-2
D: TRBD2
J: TRBJ2-7
size: -
DNA: TGTGCCAGCAGCCAAGTAACAGCGGGAGGCCCCTACGAGCAGTACTTC
CDR3: CASSQVTAGGPYEQYF

V: TRBV21-1
D: -
J: TRBJ2-5
size: -
DNA: TGTGCCAGCAGCAAAGCACGACAGGCAGAGACCCAGTACTTC
CDR3: CASSKARQAETQYF

V: TRBV18
D: -
J: TRBJ1-4
size: -
DNA: TGTGCCAGCTCACCATGGGAAGGGGTTGAAAAACTGTTTTTT
CDR3: CASSPWEGVEKLFF

V: TRBV28
D: TRBD2
J: TRBJ2-7
size: -
DNA: TGTGCCAGCAGCTGGGGACTAGCTGGGCAGTACTTC
CDR3: CASSWGLAGQYF

V: TRBV5-1
D: TRBD2
J: TRBJ2-5
size: -
DNA: TGCGCCAGCACCCCCGGGCTAGCGGGGCACCTGTACGGGACCCAGTACTTC
CDR3: CASTPGLAGHLYGTQYF

V: TRBV19
D: TRBD1
J: TRBJ2-7
size: -
DNA: TGTGCCAGTAGTCCCCAAAGGGGGCACTACGAGCAGTACTTC
CDR3: CASSPQRGHYEQYF

V: TRBV28
D: TRBD1
J: TRBJ1-1
size: -
DNA: TGTGCCAGCAGTCCCCCCGGACAGGGCACTGAAGCTTTCTTT
CDR3: CASSPPGQGTEAFF

V: TRBV7-2
D: TRBD2
J: TRBJ2-1
size: -
DNA: TGTGCCAGCAGCTTGGGACTAGCGGGGTGGAATGAGCAGTTCTTC
CDR3: CASSLGLAGWNEQFF

V: TRBV15
D: TRBD1
J: TRBJ1-3
size: -
DNA: TGTGCCACCAGCTCATGGGGGACAGCAACGTCTGGAAACACCATATATTTT
CDR3: CATSSWGTATSGNTIYF

V: TRBV7-9
D: -
J: TRBJ1-6
size: -
DNA: TGTGCCAGCAGCTTAGGAACGGGGTCTTCACCCCTCCACTTT
CDR3: CASSLGTGSSPLHF

V: TRBV14
D: -
J: TRBJ2-5
size: -
DNA: TGTGCCAGCAGCCCACAAGAGACCCAGTACTTC
CDR3: CASSPQETQYF

V: TRBV7-2
D: -
J: TRBJ2-5
size: -
DNA: TGTGCCAGCAGCTCGCGTTATGAGACCCAGTACTTC
CDR3: CASSSRYETQYF

V: TRBV11-2
D: TRBD2
J: TRBJ2-1
size: -
DNA: TGTGCCAGCAGGCGACTAGCGGGGGGTGGTGAGCAGTTCTTC
CDR3: CASRRLAGGGEQFF

V: TRBV7-8
D: TRBD1
J: TRBJ2-2
size: -
DNA: TGTGCCAGCAGTAAAAGGACAGGGAGCGGGGAGCTGTTTTTT
CDR3: CASSKRTGSGELFF

V: TRBV19
D: TRBD1
J: TRBJ2-5
size: -
DNA: TGTGCCAGTAGAACAGGGGGGGAGACCCAGTACTTC
CDR3: CASRTGGETQYF

V: TRBV7-9
D: -
J: TRBJ1-1
size: -
DNA: TGTGCCAGCAGCCCCTGGGGCAGGAAAGCTTTCTTT
CDR3: CASSPWGRKAFF

V: TRBV2
D: -
J: TRBJ2-3
size: -
DNA: TGTGCCAGCAGTGAACGGACAGATACGCAGTATTTT
CDR3: CASSERTDTQYF

V: TRBV11-2
D: -
J: TRBJ1-1
size: -
DNA: TGTGCCAGCAGTCGTATGAACACTGAAGCTTTCTTT
CDR3: CASSRMNTEAFF

V: TRBV3-1/TRBV3-2
D: -
J: TRBJ2-3
size: -
DNA: TGTGCCAGCAGCCAAGCCCTCGGGGGGCTCACAGATACGCAGTATTTT
CDR3: CASSQALGGLTDTQYF

V: TRBV7-2
D: TRBD1
J: TRBJ2-7
size: -
DNA: TGTGCCAGCAGCTCAGGACAGGGTTCCGTCTACGAGCAGTACTTC
CDR3: CASSSGQGSVYEQYF

V: TRBV6-5
D: TRBD1
J: TRBJ2-7
size: -
DNA: TGTGCCAGCAGCCCCCGGACAGGGGTAAGGTACGAGCAGTACTTC
CDR3: CASSPRTGVRYEQYF

V: TRBV6-5
D: TRBD1
J: TRBJ1-6
size: -
DNA: TGTGCCAGCAGTTATAGACAGGGGGTATTTAATTCACCCCTCCACTTT
CDR3: CASSYRQGVFNSPLHF

V: TRBV5-5
D: -
J: TRBJ2-2
size: -
DNA: TGTGCCAGCAGCTTACAGGCTAACACCGGGGAGCTGTTTTTT
CDR3: CASSLQANTGELFF

V: TRBV6-2/TRBV6-3
D: -
J: TRBJ1-5
size: -
DNA: TGTGCCAGCAGTTACCCTCCACGGCAGGGTCGCCATCAGCCCCAGCATTTT
CDR3: CASSYPPRQGRHQPQHF

V: TRBV6-5
D: TRBD2
J: TRBJ2-2
size: once
DNA: TGTGCCAGCAGTTACCAGGGACTAGCGGGGTCTGGGGAGCTGTTTTTT
CDR3: CASSYQGLAGSGELFF

V: TRBV19
D: -
J: TRBJ1-3
size: -
DNA: TGTGCCAGTAGTATTGACAGCTCTGGAAACACCATATATTTT
CDR3: CASSIDSSGNTIYF

V: TRBV28
D: -
J: TRBJ1-2
size: -
DNA: TGTGCCAGCAGTTCGAGTGTAAATGGCTACACCTTC
CDR3: CASSSSVNGYTF

V: TRBV18
D: -
J: TRBJ1-6
size: -
DNA: TGTGCCAGCTCACAACGGACAGTCTTCAATTCACCCCTCCACTTT
CDR3: CASSQRTVFNSPLHF

V: TRBV18
D: -
J: TRBJ1-1
size: -
DNA: TGTGCCAGCTCACCACCTTCGGCCAGGGCCGACACTGAAGCTTTCTTT
CDR3: CASSPPSARADTEAFF

V: TRBV5-1
D: TRBD2
J: TRBJ2-5
size: -
DNA: TGCGCCAGCAGTCCGGGACTAGCGGGAGAAGAGACCCAGTACTTC
CDR3: CASSPGLAGEETQYF

V: TRBV5-1
D: TRBD1
J: TRBJ1-6
size: -
DNA: TGCGCCAGCAGCTTTTCGTTCGGACAGGCTAAAAGTTCACCCCTCCACTTT
CDR3: CASSFSFGQAKSSPLHF

V: TRBV7-2
D: TRBD1
J: TRBJ2-7
size: once
DNA: TGTGCCAGCAGCTCAGAACAGGGGTCCGAGCAGTACTTC
CDR3: CASSSEQGSEQYF

V: TRBV15
D: -
J: TRBJ1-1
size: -
DNA: TGTGCCACCAGCAGAGATCCGGGGGGCAATGAAGCTTTCTTT
CDR3: CATSRDPGGNEAFF

V: TRBV5-4
D: -
J: TRBJ2-7
size: -
DNA: TGTGCCAGCAGCTTGGCGGCAGGTGGATACTACGAGCAGTACTTC
CDR3: CASSLAAGGYYEQYF

V: TRBV6-5
D: -
J: TRBJ1-2
size: few
DNA: TGTGCCAGCAGTACCACAGCCTTTTATGGCTACACCTTC
CDR3: CASSTTAFYGYTF

V: TRBV28
D: TRBD1
J: TRBJ2-5
size: -
DNA: TGTGCCAGCAGTTTACCTCAGGGGGCCTCGGGGACCCAGTACTTC
CDR3: CASSLPQGASGTQYF

V: TRBV4-1
D: TRBD2
J: TRBJ2-3
size: -
DNA: TGCGCCAGCAGCCAAGACGCATGGGGGAAGCGGGGGCCAGGGGATACGCAGTATTTT
CDR3: CASSQDAWGKRGPGDTQYF

V: TRBV6-1
D: -
J: TRBJ1-6
size: -
DNA: TGTGCCAGCAGTGAAGTGGCTCCCGGGGATTCACCCCTCCACTTT
CDR3: CASSEVAPGDSPLHF